This T cell receptor beta chain originates from a study of OX40 agonist ivuxolimab in advanced cancers. Turning to the study itself: Patients were treated with intravenous ivuxolimab, dosed at 0.01 to 10 mg/kg and infused every 2 weeks. Participants, 82.7% male, averaged approximately 60 years of age, ranging from about 23 to 90. General study findings and limits: Partial responders treated at 0.1-3.0 mg/kg exhibited clonal expansion among the lowest measured.

Trimming left V 5 bases short and J 9 bases short, with 8 bases between. The CDR3 spans 11 residues. CDR1 and CDR2 (germline): SGHTA, FQGNSA. The protocol was immunoSEQ multiplex PCR, while the TCRdb copy is restricted to in-frame clones and leaves out a portion. The sample yields about 73,000 clones, over 75% seen once. Researchers took blood at baseline, on cycle 4 day 1, and on cycle 7 day 1. About this clone itself: What it binds is not known.

The sequencing used CD4+ or CD8+ T cells sorted from blood, collected in a trial of the OX40 agonist ivuxolimab. The receptor comes from an adult with an advanced solid tumor such as melanoma, head and neck, liver or kidney cancer. The V call is TRBV7-2, the J call TRBJ2-1; no clear D gene. The CDR3 region has the DNA TGTGCCAGCAGCCAAGCCCGTGAGCAGTTCTTC. Its protein product is CASSQAREQFF.